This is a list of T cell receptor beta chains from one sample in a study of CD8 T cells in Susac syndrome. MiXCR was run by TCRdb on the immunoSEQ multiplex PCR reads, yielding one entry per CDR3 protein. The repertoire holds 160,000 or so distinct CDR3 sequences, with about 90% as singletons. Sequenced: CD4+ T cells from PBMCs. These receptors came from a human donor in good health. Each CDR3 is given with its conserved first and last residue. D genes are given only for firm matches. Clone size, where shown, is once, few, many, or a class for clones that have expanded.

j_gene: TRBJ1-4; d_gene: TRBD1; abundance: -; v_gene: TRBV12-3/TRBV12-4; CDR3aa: CASSGQGAVREKLFF; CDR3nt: TGTGCCAGCAGCGGACAGGGGGCAGTTAGGGAAAAACTGTTTTTT
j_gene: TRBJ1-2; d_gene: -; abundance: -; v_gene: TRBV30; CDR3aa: CAWSVFGPGYTF; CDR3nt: TGTGCCTGGAGTGTTTTCGGCCCCGGCTACACCTTC
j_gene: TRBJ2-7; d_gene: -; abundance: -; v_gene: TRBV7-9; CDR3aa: CASSRTGTSSYEQYF; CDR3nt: TGTGCCAGCAGCCGCACCGGTACTAGCTCCTACGAGCAGTACTTC
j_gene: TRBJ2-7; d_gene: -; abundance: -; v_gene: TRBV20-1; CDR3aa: CSASSLSGPTYEQYF; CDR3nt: TGCAGTGCTAGCTCCCTGAGCGGTCCTACCTACGAGCAGTACTTC
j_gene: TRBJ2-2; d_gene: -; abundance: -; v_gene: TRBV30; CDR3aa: CAWSVMGAGELFF; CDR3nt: TGTGCCTGGAGTGTAATGGGGGCCGGGGAGCTGTTTTTT
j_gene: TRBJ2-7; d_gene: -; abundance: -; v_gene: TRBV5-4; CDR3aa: CASSRSEGPTYEQYF; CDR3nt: TGTGCCAGCAGTCGCTCGGAGGGGCCGACCTACGAGCAGTACTTC
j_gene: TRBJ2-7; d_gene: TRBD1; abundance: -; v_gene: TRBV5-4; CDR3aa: CASSLFLGTGSSYEQYF; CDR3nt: TGTGCCAGCAGCTTGTTTCTGGGGACAGGGAGTTCCTACGAGCAGTACTTC
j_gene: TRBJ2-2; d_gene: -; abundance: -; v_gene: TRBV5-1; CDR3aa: CASSQEGLAEELFF; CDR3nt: TGCGCCAGCAGCCAAGAGGGACTCGCGGAGGAGCTGTTTTTT
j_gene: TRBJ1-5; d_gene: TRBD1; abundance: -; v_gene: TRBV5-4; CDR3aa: CASSSGQGAAQPQHF; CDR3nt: TGTGCCAGCAGTTCGGGACAGGGGGCGGCTCAGCCCCAGCATTTT
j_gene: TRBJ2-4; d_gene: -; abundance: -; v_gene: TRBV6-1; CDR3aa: CASSELDIQYF; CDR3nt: TGTGCCAGCAGTGAACTTGACATTCAGTACTTC
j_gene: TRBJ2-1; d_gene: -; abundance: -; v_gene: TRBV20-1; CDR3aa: CNVPSIDSYNEQFF; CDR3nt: TGCAATGTCCCGTCGATTGACTCCTACAATGAGCAGTTCTTC
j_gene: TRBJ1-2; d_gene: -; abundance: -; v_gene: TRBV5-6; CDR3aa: CASSQYDGYTF; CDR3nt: TGTGCCAGCAGCCAATACGATGGCTACACCTTC
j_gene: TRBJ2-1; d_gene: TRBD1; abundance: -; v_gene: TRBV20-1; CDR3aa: CSAPQTGPRDEQFF; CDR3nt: TGCAGTGCTCCTCAGACAGGGCCGAGGGATGAGCAGTTCTTC
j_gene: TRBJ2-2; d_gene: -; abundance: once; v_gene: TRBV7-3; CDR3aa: CASSAGRVTGELFF; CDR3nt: TGTGCCAGCAGCGCGGGACGAGTCACCGGGGAGCTGTTTTTT
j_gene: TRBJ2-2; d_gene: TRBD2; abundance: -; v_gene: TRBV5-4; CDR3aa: CASSLGLNSGSGGELFF; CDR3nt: TGTGCCAGCAGCCTGGGGTTGAATAGCGGGAGCGGCGGGGAGCTGTTTTTT
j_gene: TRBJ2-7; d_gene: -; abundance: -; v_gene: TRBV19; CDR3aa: CASSIDSQKSYEQYF; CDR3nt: TGTGCCAGTAGTATAGATTCCCAGAAGTCCTACGAGCAGTACTTC
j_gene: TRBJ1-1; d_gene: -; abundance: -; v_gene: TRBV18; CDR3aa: CASSREGAEAFF; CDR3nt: TGTGCCAGCTCAAGGGAGGGGGCTGAAGCTTTCTTT
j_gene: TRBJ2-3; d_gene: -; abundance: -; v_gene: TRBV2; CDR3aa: CASSVQGQGDTQYF; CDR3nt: TGTGCCAGCAGTGTTCAGGGCCAGGGGGATACGCAGTATTTT
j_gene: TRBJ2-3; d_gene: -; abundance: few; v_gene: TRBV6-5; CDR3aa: CASTEPGTDTQYF; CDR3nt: TGTGCCAGCACCGAACCTGGAACAGATACGCAGTATTTT
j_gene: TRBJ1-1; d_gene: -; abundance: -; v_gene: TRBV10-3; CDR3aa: CAISESDRVTEAFF; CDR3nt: TGTGCCATCAGTGAGTCCGACAGAGTCACTGAAGCTTTCTTT
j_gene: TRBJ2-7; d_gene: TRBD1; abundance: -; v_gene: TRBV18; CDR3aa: CASSPIVQGINEQYF; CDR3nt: TGTGCCAGCTCACCCATAGTACAGGGGATCAACGAGCAGTACTTC
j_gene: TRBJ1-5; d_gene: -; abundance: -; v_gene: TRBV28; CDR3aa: CASRKDQGNQPQHF; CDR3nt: TGTGCCAGCAGGAAGGACCAAGGCAATCAGCCCCAGCATTTT
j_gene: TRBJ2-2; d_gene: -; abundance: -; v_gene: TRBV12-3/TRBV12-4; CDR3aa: CASSRGGSTGELFF; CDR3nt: TGTGCCAGCAGTAGGGGGGGGTCTACCGGGGAGCTGTTTTTT
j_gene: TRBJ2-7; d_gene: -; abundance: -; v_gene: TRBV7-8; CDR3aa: CASSISTHEQYF; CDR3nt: TGTGCCAGCAGCATCTCGACCCACGAGCAGTACTTC
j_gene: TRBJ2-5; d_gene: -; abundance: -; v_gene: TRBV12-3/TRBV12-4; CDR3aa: CASGQRGETQYF; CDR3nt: TGTGCTAGCGGACAGAGGGGCGAGACCCAGTACTTC
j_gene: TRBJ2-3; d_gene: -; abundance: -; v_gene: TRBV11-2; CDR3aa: CASSLGDTGTPSSTDTQYF; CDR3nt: TGTGCCAGCAGCTTAGGGGACACCGGGACACCTTCTAGCACAGATACGCAGTATTTT
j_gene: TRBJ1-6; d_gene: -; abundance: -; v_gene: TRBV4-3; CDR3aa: CASSQDKNSPLHF; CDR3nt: TGCGCCAGCAGCCAAGACAAAAATTCACCCCTCCACTTT
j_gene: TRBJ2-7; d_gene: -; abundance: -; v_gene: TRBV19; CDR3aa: CASSQLGGGSYEQYF; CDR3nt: TGTGCCAGTAGTCAACTAGGAGGTGGGTCCTACGAGCAGTACTTC
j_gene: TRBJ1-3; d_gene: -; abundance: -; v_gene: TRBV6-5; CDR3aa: CASRATEGNTIYF; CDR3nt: TGTGCCAGCAGGGCCACGGAGGGAAACACCATATATTTT
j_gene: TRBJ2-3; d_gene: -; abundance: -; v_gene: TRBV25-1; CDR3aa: CASSEEGDGTDTQYF; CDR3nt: TGTGCCAGCAGTGAGGAGGGGGATGGCACAGATACGCAGTATTTT
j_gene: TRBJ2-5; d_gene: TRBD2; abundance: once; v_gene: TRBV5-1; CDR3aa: CASSFGGSTETQYF; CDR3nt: TGCGCCAGCAGCTTCGGCGGGAGTACGGAGACCCAGTACTTC
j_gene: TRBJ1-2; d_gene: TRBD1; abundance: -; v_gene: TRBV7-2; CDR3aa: CASSTWGQGNGYTF; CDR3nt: TGTGCCAGCAGCACGTGGGGACAGGGGAATGGCTACACCTTC